A selection of T cell receptor beta chains follows, all from one sample in a study of T cell clones after liver transplantation. Using immunoSEQ multiplex PCR, the repertoire was profiled, and TCRdb retains in-frame clones only, with some absent. The data contain roughly 56,000 clones, over 55% of them singletons. Sequences were derived from CD4+ T cells from blood, sampled around 54 months after liver transplant. Receptors originate from a human patient who received a liver transplant. Some T cells could come from the graft donor. Each CDR3 is given with its conserved first and last residue. The order of the fields is J gene, D gene, V gene, clone size, CDR3 length, CDR3 DNA, CDR3 protein. A D gene is named only where the DNA matches it firmly. Size is stated for part of the rows, as once, few or many counts, or as a class when the clone is expanded.

>TRBJ2-1|TRBD2|TRBV4-1|NA|15
TGCGCCAGCAGTTTGGGACTAGCGGACTACAATGAGCAGTTCTTC
CASSLGLADYNEQFF
>TRBJ1-4|TRBD1|TRBV19|NA|15
TGTGCCGTCTCGACTACAGGGGCCCTGAATGAAAAACTGTTTTTT
CAVSTTGALNEKLFF
>TRBJ1-1|TRBD1|TRBV7-9|NA|14
TGTGCCAGCAGCTCCGGACAGGTTAACACTGAAGCTTTCTTT
CASSSGQVNTEAFF
>TRBJ1-4|NA|TRBV18|NA|13
TGTGCCAGCTCACCAGGGCAGGATGAAAAACTGTTTTTT
CASSPGQDEKLFF
>TRBJ2-3|NA|TRBV28|NA|13
TGTGCCAGCATACTCCAGGGTAGCGGTACGCAGTATTTT
CASILQGSGTQYF
>TRBJ2-7|TRBD1|TRBV10-2|NA|13
TGCGCCACCCGTAGGGGACAGGGGTACGAGCAGTACTTC
CATRRGQGYEQYF
>TRBJ2-2|NA|TRBV30|NA|11
TGTGCCTGGAGTGTGGGCGGGGAGCTGTTTTTT
CAWSVGGELFF
>TRBJ2-7|TRBD2|TRBV10-2|NA|15
TGCGCCAGCAGACCCGGACTAGCGGGAATCTACGAGCAGTACTTC
CASRPGLAGIYEQYF
>TRBJ2-3|NA|TRBV19|few|14
TGTGCCAGCCGGGGTACGTTTCTGGCAGATACGCAGTATTTT
CASRGTFLADTQYF
>TRBJ1-3|TRBD1|TRBV5-8|NA|15
TGTGCCAGCAGCTTAGTCCCGGGACAGGGGAACACCATATATTTT
CASSLVPGQGNTIYF
>TRBJ2-6|NA|TRBV14|NA|18
TGTGCCAGCAGTCCCCCCGGGGACCCCTCCTCTGGGGCCAACGTCCTGACTTTC
CASSPPGDPSSGANVLTF
>TRBJ2-7|TRBD2|TRBV6-4|few|14
TGTGCCAGCAGTGACTATGGGGGGGCCTACGAGCAGTACTTC
CASSDYGGAYEQYF
>TRBJ1-3|TRBD1|TRBV10-3|NA|16
TGTGCCATCAGTGAAGGGGACAGGGGGGCTGGAAACACCATATATTTT
CAISEGDRGAGNTIYF
>TRBJ2-3|TRBD2|TRBV5-8|few|13
TGTGCCAGCAGTCGGGGGGGGCCAGATACGCAGTATTTT
CASSRGGPDTQYF
>TRBJ2-6|NA|TRBV5-1|few|15
TGCGCCAGCAGCTTCGAGGGGACTGGGGCCAACGTCCTGACTTTC
CASSFEGTGANVLTF
>TRBJ1-1|NA|TRBV7-2|NA|15
TGTGCCAGCAGCTTAGTAGGTGGCCAGAACACTGAAGCTTTCTTT
CASSLVGGQNTEAFF
>TRBJ1-1|NA|TRBV14|NA|15
TGTGCCAGCAGCCCGCTTGGACATCGGAACACTGAAGCTTTCTTT
CASSPLGHRNTEAFF
>TRBJ2-7|TRBD1|TRBV6-1|NA|14
TGTGCCAGCACGTCGGGACAGGGTAGCCACGAGCAGTACTTC
CASTSGQGSHEQYF
>TRBJ2-5|TRBD2|TRBV5-6|NA|15
TGTGCCAGCAGCTTTAACGGGGGGGCCGCAGAGACCCAGTACTTC
CASSFNGGAAETQYF
>TRBJ2-3|NA|TRBV28|NA|11
TGTGCCAGCACCGACGGGGATAAACAGTATTTT
CASTDGDKQYF
>TRBJ2-5|NA|TRBV7-2|NA|13
TGTGCCAGCAGCTTAAATGGGGGAGAGACCCAGTACTTC
CASSLNGGETQYF
>TRBJ1-1|NA|TRBV30|NA|16
TGTGCCTGGAGCCGGAGGGTTAGACAATTGAACACTGAAGCTTTCTTT
CAWSRRVRQLNTEAFF
>TRBJ2-7|NA|TRBV11-2|NA|11
TGTGCCAGCAGCTTAGAGGCTAGGCAGTACTTC
CASSLEARQYF
>TRBJ1-4|NA|TRBV5-6|NA|14
TGTGCCAGCAGCTTGAGCTCCCGTAATGAAAAACTGTTTTTT
CASSLSSRNEKLFF
>TRBJ1-5|NA|TRBV5-1|NA|15
TGCGCCAGCAGCTTGGACTTGTCACAAAATCAGCCCCAGCATTTT
CASSLDLSQNQPQHF
>TRBJ2-1|NA|TRBV11-2|few|14
TGTGCCAGCAGCGGAGGGACAGTTGCTAGTGAGCAGTTCTTC
CASSGGTVASEQFF
>TRBJ2-5|NA|TRBV7-2|NA|14
TGTGCCAGCAGCTTCCCGGACAGTCTAAAGACCCAGTACTTC
CASSFPDSLKTQYF
>TRBJ1-5|NA|TRBV6-6|once|14
TGTGCCAGCCACCTCGGAGTTAGCAATCAGCCCCAGCATTTT
CASHLGVSNQPQHF
>TRBJ2-7|TRBD1|TRBV6-6|NA|15
TGTGCCAGCAGTTACGAGACAGGGGTCTTCTACGAGCAGTACTTC
CASSYETGVFYEQYF
>TRBJ2-1|TRBD2|TRBV2|NA|13
TGTGCCAGTGAGACTAGCGGGGAGAATGAGCAGTTCTTC
CASETSGENEQFF
>TRBJ2-7|NA|TRBV14|once|15
TGTGCCAGCAGCCGCTCGGGTGGTACAGGGTACGAGCAGTACTTC
CASSRSGGTGYEQYF
>TRBJ1-2|TRBD1|TRBV10-3|NA|15
TGTGCCATCAGAAAAGGACAGGGAGAGGGCTATGGCTACACCTTC
CAIRKGQGEGYGYTF